The next 2 T cell receptor beta chains were all read from a single sample in a study of blood T cell repertoires in COVID-19. Clones were read by immunoSEQ multiplex PCR, and TCRdb kept only the in-frame ones, dropping some. The sample records tens of thousands of clones, roughly 88% being singletons. The sequencing input was peripheral blood. These receptors were obtained from a man in his fifties or sixties with acute or convalescent COVID-19.

This sequence joins TRBV20-1 and TRBJ1-1, with no clear D. The germline V and J ends were trimmed by 2 bases and 3 bases, with 4 bases remaining between them. The CDR3 runs to 11 residues. The germline V gene encodes CDR1 DFQATT and CDR2 SNEGSKA (reference sequence). The DNA of the CDR3 is TGCAGTGCTAGACAGGACACTGAAGCTTTCTTT. This encodes CSARQDTEAFF.

The V and J genes are TRBV2 and TRBJ1-3, with D uncertain. CDR1 is SNHLY, CDR2 FYNNEI, per germline. The CDR3 totals 12 residues. V lost 8 bases and J 1 base, leaving 6 bases between the germline ends. The CDR3 here is CASRTSGNTIYF. For the CDR3, the DNA is TGTGCCAGCCGGACTTCTGGAAACACCATATATTTT.